The entry below describes one T cell receptor (beta chain). The sequenced template was RNA, covering the TCR beta CDR3 region. HTBI primers were employed in first-round RT-PCR, then a second-round multiplex PCR followed. TCRdb called the multiplex PCR reads again in MiXCR, with one record for every CDR3 protein. Among almost 750,000 distinct CDR3 sequences, 35% to 50% were seen once, and the ten largest hold about 40%. This entry is derived from a study of Graves' ophthalmopathy and Graves' hyperthyroidism. Germline V gene lookup returns CDR1 SQVTM and CDR2 ANQGSEA. Trimming shortened V by 0 bases and J by 0 bases, and 23 bases separated the two germline ends. The CDR3 loop spans 19 amino acids.

This clonotype was obtained from an adult man with Graves' ophthalmopathy. Specimen: peripheral blood. The chain couples TRBV29-1 to TRBJ1-2, with a weak D call TRBD1 (5 bases). CDR3 sequence: CSVEEAGGGEHLSNYGYTF. Written as DNA, the CDR3 is TGCAGCGTTGAAGAGGCGGGAGGAGGGGAACACCTTTCTAACTATGGCTACACCTTC.